These 4 T cell receptor beta chains came from one sample sequenced in a study of T cell changes during pregnancy in multiple sclerosis. Method: immunoSEQ multiplex PCR; TCRdb's copy keeps in-frame clones and lacks some. The table includes tens of thousands of clones, 91% detected once. Sequences were derived from peripheral blood, sampled after pregnancy. These receptor sequences come from a female donor in good health, enrolled as a control in a pregnancy study.

CDR3 sequence reads: CASSGWTGEDDGYTF. For the CDR3, the DNA is TGTGCCAGCAGCGGATGGACAGGTGAAGACGATGGCTACACCTTC. The gene calls are TRBV9 and TRBJ1-2; TRBD1 matches at 7 bases. This CDR3 is 15 amino acids long. V shed 3 bases and J 6 bases; nucleotides not matched to a gene: 11. The germline gives CDR1 SGDLS, CDR2 YYNGEE.

This clone occurred once. The chain carries TRBV5-4 and TRBJ2-5; 9 bases map to TRBD2. Germline-derived CDR1 and CDR2 are SGHNT and YYREEE (reference sequence). Losses at the gene ends were 1 base for V and 1 base for J; bases not matched to a gene: 2. This CDR3 comprises 15 residues. The CDR3 DNA reads as TGTGCCAGCAGCTTGCTAGCGGGGCCCCAAGAGACCCAGTACTTC. This encodes CASSLLAGPQETQYF.

V usage is TRBV27 and J usage is TRBJ1-5; D perhaps matches TRBD1 (5 bases). The CDR3 consists of 15 residues. Germline CDR1 reads MNHEY; CDR2 reads SMNVEV (reference sequence). Deletions cut 3 bases from V and 3 bases from J, with 12 bases between. The CDR3: CASSFLTAVNQPQHF. CDR3 DNA sequence: TGTGCCAGCAGTTTCTTGACAGCAGTCAATCAGCCCCAGCATTTT.

The rearrangement links TRBV2 to TRBJ2-3; D possibly corresponds to TRBD2 (6 bases). This CDR3 comprises 15 residues. CDR1 and CDR2 from the germline V gene are SNHLY and FYNNEI. The V gene lost 6 bases and the J gene lost 0 bases, with 13 bases spanning the gap. The DNA of the CDR3 is TGTGCCAGCAGCGAGGACTACTCTAGCACAGATACGCAGTATTTT. This translates into CASSEDYSSTDTQYF.